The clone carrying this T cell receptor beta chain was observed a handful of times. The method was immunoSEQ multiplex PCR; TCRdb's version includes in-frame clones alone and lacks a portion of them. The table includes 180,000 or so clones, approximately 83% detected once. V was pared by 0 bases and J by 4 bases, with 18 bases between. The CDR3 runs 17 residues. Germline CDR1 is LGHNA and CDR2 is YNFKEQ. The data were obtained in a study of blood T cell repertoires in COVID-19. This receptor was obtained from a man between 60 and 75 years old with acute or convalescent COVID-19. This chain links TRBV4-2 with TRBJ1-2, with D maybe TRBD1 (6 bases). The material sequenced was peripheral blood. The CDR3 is CASSQDGVRGGTYGYTF. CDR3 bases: TGTGCCAGCAGCCAAGATGGCGTGAGGGGGGGGACCTATGGCTACACCTTC.